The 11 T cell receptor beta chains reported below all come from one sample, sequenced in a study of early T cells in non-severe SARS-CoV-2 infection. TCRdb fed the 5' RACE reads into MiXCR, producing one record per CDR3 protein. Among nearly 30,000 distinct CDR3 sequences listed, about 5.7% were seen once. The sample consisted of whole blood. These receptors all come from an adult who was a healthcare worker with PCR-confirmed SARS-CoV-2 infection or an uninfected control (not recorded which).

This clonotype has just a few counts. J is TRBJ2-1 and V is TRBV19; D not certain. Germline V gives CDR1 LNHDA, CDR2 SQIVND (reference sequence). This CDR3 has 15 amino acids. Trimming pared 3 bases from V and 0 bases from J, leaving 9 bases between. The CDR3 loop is CASSMFWSSYNEQFF. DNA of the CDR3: TGTGCCAGTAGTATGTTTTGGAGCTCCTACAATGAGCAGTTCTTC.

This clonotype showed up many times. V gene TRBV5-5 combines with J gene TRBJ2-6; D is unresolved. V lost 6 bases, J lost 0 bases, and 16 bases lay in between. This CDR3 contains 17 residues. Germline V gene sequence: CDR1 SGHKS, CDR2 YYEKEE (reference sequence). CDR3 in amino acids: CASTLRQANSGANVLTF. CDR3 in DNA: TGTGCCAGCACCTTACGGCAGGCTAACTCTGGGGCCAACGTCCTGACTTTC. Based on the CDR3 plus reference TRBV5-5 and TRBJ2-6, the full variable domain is DAGVTQSPTHLIKTRGQQVTLRCSPISGHKSVSWYQQVLGQGPQFIFQYYEKEERGRGNFPDRFSARQFPNYSSELNVNALLLGDSALYLCASTLRQANSGANVLTFGAGSRLTVL.

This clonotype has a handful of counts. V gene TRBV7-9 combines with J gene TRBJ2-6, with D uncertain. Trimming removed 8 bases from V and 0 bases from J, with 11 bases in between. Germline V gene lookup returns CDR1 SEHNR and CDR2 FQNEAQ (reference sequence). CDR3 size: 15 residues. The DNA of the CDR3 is TGTGCCAGCGTCATCCGACGCTCTGGGGCCAACGTCCTGACTTTC. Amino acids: CASVIRRSGANVLTF.

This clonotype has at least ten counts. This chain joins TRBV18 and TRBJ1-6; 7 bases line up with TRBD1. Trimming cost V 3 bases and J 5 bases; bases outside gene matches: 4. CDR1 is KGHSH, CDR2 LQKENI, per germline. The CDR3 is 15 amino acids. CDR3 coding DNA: TGTGCCAGCTCACCGTCGACAGGGAATAATTCACCCCTCCACTTT. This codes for CASSPSTGNNSPLHF.

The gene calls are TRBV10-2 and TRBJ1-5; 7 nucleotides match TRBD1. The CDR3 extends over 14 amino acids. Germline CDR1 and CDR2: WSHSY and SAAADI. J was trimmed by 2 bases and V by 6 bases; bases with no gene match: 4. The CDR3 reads CASRTGKGNQPQHF. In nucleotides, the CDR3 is TGCGCCAGCAGGACAGGGAAGGGCAATCAGCCCCAGCATTTT.

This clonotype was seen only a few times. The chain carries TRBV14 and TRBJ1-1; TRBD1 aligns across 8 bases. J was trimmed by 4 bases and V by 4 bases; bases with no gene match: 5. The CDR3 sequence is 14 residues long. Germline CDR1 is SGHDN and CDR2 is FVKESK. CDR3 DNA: TGTGCCAGCAGCCCTGGACAGGGTGGCACTGAAGCTTTCTTT. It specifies CASSPGQGGTEAFF.

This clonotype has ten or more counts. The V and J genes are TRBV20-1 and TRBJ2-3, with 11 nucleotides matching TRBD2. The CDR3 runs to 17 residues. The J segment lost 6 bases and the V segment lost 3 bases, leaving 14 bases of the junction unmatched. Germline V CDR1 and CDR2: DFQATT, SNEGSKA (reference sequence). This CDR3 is CSARERLAGSIGDTQYF. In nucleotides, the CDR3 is TGCAGTGCTAGGGAGCGACTAGCGGGGTCCATCGGGGATACGCAGTATTTT.

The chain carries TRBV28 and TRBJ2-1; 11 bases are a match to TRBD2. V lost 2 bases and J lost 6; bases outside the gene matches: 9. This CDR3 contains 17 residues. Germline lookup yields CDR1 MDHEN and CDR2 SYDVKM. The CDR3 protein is CASSLLGSGGVCNEQFF. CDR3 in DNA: TGTGCCAGCAGTTTACTTGGTAGCGGGGGGGTTTGCAATGAGCAGTTCTTC.

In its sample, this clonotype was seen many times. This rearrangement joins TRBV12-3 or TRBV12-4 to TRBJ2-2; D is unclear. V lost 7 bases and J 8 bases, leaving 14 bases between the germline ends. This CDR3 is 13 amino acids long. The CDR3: CASTRSVGGELFF. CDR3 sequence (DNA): TGTGCCAGCACCCGCTCTGTGGGGGGGGAGCTGTTTTTT.

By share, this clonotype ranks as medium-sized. The CDR3 coding sequence is TGTGCCAGCAGCTTAGAGTCTAGCGGGGGCTATCACGGGAATGAGCAGTTCTTC. It translates to CASSLESSGGYHGNEQFF. The rearrangement joins TRBV13 to TRBJ2-1, with 10 bases aligning to TRBD2. The CDR3 totals 18 residues. The ends lost 1 base at V and 7 bases at J; junction bases unmatched: 13. Germline V CDR1 and CDR2: PRHDT, FYEKMQ (reference sequence).

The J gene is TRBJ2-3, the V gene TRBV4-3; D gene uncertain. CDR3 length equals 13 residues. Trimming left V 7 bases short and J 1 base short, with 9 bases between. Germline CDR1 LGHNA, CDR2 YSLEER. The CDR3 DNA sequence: TGCGCCAGCAATCAAGACCGCACAGATACGCAGTATTTT. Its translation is CASNQDRTDTQYF.